A single TCR beta chain is shown here with its context. This CDR3 contains 16 residues. The germline V gene encodes CDR1 SGHDT and CDR2 YYEEEE. V was shortened by 1 base and J by 2 bases, with 12 bases between the two germline ends. This record belongs to a study of blood T cell repertoires in COVID-19. Study at large: The origin of the acute and convalescent COVID-19 samples was the United States, Italy and Spain.

Repertoires were generated with immunoSEQ multiplex PCR, while TCRdb's copy carries only in-frame clones and drops some. The sample carries about 76,000 clones, roughly 89% recorded once. This TCR came from a human donor in a cohort sampled during active COVID-19. The J gene is TRBJ1-4, the V gene TRBV5-6; D might be TRBD1 (6 bases). Specimen: peripheral blood. DNA for the CDR3: TGTGCCAGCAGCTTGCAGGGGTCGAAGACTAATGAAAAACTGTTTTTT. Its protein is CASSLQGSKTNEKLFF.